The sequence of this TCR beta chain was determined in a study of blood T cell repertoires in COVID-19. The overall study: PBMCs, B-cell-depleted T cells, or T cells provided the cDNA or gDNA that made up the material.

This clone was recorded once. This CDR3 spans 14 amino acids. V dropped 7 bases and J dropped 4 bases, with 16 bases sitting between them. Germline assignment: CDR1 MNHEY and CDR2 SVGAGI. In the original processing: Estimation of nucleated cell counts relied on the amplification of reference gene primers. Data came from immunoSEQ multiplex PCR; TCRdb stores just in-frame clones and leaves some out. The V and J calls and the clone size are those of that table, but D and trimming were determined from the DNA. This sample has 200,000 to 300,000 clones, with approximately 88% found just once. The source is a middle-aged man with acute or convalescent COVID-19. Sequencing input: peripheral blood. V is TRBV6-5 and J is TRBJ1-2; TRBD1 might be the D (6 bases). The CDR3 sequence: CASIPTGPIYGYTF. The CDR3 bases are TGTGCCAGCATTCCTACAGGGCCCATCTATGGCTACACCTTC.